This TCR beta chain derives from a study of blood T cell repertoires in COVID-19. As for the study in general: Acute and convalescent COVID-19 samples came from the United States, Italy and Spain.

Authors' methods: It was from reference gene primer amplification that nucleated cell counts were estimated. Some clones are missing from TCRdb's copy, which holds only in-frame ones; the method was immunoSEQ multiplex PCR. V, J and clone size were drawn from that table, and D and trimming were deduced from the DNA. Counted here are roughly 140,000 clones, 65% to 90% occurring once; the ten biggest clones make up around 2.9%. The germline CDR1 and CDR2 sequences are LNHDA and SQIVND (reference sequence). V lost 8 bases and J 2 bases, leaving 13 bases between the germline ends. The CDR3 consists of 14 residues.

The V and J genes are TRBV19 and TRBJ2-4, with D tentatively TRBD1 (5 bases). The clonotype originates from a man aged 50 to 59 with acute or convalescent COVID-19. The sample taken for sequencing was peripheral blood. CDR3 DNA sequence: TGTGCCAGTCGATCAGGGTATCCCAAAAACATTCAGTACTTC. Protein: CASRSGYPKNIQYF.